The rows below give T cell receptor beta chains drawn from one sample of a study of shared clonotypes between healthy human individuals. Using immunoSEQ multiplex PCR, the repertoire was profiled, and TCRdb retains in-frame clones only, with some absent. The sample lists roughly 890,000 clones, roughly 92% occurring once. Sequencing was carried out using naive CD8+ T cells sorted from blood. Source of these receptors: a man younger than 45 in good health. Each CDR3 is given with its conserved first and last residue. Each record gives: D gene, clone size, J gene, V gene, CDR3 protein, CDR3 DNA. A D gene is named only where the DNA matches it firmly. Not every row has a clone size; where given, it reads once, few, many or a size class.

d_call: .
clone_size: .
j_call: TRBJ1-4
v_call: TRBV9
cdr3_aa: CASSVEGGGGEKLFF
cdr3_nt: TGTGCCAGCAGCGTAGAGGGGGGCGGAGGTGAAAAACTGTTTTTT

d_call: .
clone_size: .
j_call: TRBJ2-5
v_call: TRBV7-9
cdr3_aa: CASSLVGGRQQETQYF
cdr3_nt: TGTGCCAGCAGCTTAGTCGGGGGTAGGCAGCAAGAGACCCAGTACTTC

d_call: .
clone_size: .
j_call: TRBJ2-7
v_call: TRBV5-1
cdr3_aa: CASSLTGSHEQYF
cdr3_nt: TGCGCCAGCAGCTTGACTGGGTCACACGAGCAGTACTTC

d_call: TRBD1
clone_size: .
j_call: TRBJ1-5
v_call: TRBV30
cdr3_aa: CAWSVGQGAGQPQHF
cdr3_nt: TGTGCCTGGAGTGTCGGGCAGGGGGCCGGTCAGCCCCAGCATTTT

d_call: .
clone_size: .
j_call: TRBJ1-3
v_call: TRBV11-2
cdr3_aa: CAFGGMEGTIYF
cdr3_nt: TGTGCCTTCGGAGGCATGGAGGGCACCATATATTTT

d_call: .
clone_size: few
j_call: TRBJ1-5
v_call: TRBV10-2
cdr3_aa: CASRARSNQPQHF
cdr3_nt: TGCGCCAGCAGGGCCCGATCCAATCAGCCCCAGCATTTT

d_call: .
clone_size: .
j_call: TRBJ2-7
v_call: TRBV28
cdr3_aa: CASSFRGDYEQYF
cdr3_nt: TGTGCCAGCAGTTTCAGAGGGGATTACGAGCAGTACTTC

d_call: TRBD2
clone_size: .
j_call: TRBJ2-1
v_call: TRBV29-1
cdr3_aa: CSVDLRELGSYNEQFF
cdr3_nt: TGCAGCGTTGATTTGCGGGAGCTGGGCTCCTACAATGAGCAGTTCTTC

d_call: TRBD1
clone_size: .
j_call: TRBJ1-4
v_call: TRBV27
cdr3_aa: CASSTDRELEKLFF
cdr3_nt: TGTGCCAGCAGTACTGACAGGGAGCTTGAAAAACTGTTTTTT

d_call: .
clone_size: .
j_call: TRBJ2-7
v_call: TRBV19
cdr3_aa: CASSILGAYEQYF
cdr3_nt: TGTGCCAGTAGTATCTTGGGTGCCTACGAGCAGTACTTC

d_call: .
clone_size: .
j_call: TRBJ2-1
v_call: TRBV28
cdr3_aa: CASNEGNEQFF
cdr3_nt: TGTGCCAGCAACGAAGGGAATGAGCAGTTCTTC

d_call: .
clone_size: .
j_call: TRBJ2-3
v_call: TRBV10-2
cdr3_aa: CASSVILADTQYF
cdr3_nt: TGCGCCAGCAGTGTGATACTAGCCGATACGCAGTATTTT

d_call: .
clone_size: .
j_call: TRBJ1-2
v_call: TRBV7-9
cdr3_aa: CASSSLSGWDTANYGYTF
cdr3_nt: TGTGCCAGCAGCTCCCTCTCCGGGTGGGACACCGCTAACTATGGCTACACCTTC

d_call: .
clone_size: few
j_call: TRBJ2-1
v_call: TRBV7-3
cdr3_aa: CASSPNSPGQDEQFF
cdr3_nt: TGTGCCAGCAGCCCCAATTCCCCGGGGCAGGATGAGCAGTTCTTC

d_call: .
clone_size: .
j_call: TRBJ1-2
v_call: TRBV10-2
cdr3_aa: CASSESEDGYTF
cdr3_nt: TGCGCCAGCAGTGAGTCAGAGGATGGCTACACCTTC

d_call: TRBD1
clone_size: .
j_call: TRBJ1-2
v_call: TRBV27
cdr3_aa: CASSFGQGGRGYTF
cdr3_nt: TGTGCCAGCAGTTTTGGACAGGGAGGCCGTGGCTACACCTTC

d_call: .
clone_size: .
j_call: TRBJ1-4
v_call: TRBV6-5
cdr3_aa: CASSYSAGGGEKLFF
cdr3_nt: TGTGCCAGCAGTTACTCGGCTGGAGGAGGTGAAAAACTGTTTTTT

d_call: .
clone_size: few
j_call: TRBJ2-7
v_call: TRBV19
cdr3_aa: CASSPGLISYEQYF
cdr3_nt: TGTGCCAGTAGTCCAGGACTAATCTCCTACGAGCAGTACTTC

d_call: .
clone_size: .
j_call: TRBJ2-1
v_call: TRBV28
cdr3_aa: CASSLPAPPNEQFF
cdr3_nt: TGTGCCAGCAGTTTGCCAGCTCCTCCGAATGAGCAGTTCTTC

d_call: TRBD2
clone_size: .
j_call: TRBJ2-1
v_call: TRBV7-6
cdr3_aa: CASSPGTSGDEQFF
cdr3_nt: TGTGCCAGCAGCCCTGGGACTAGCGGCGATGAGCAGTTCTTC

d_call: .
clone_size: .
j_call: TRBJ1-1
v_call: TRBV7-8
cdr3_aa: CASSYLGRNTEAFF
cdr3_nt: TGTGCCAGCAGCTACCTTGGACGGAACACTGAAGCTTTCTTT

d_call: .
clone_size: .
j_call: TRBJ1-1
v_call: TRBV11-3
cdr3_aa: CASSLSGGLNTEAFF
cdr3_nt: TGTGCCAGCAGCTTATCCGGGGGACTGAACACTGAAGCTTTCTTT

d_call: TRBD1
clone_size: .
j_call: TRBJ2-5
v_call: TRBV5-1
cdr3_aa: CASSFLDRGETQYF
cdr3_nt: TGCGCCAGCAGCTTTTTAGACAGGGGAGAGACCCAGTACTTC

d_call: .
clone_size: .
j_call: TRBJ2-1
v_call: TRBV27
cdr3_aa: CASSPRDLYNEQFF
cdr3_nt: TGTGCCAGCAGTCCCCGGGACCTTTACAATGAGCAGTTCTTC

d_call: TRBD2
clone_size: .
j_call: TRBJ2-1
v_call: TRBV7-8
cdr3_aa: CASSFPTERAGGPVNEQFF
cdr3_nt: TGTGCCAGCAGCTTCCCCACTGAAAGAGCGGGAGGGCCCGTCAATGAGCAGTTCTTC

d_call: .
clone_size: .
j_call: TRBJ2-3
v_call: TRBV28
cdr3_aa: CASSTTRAARFADTQYF
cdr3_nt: TGTGCCAGCAGCACGACGAGGGCGGCTAGATTCGCAGATACGCAGTATTTT

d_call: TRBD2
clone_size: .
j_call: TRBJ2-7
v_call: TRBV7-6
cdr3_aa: CASSSSRLAEYEQYF
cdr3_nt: TGTGCCAGCAGCTCGTCGAGGCTAGCGGAATACGAGCAGTACTTC

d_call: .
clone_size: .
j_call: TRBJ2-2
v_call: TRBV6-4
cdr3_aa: CASRMAFDGELFF
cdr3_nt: TGTGCCAGCAGGATGGCTTTCGACGGGGAGCTGTTTTTT

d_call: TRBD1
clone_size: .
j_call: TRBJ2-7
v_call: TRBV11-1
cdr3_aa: CASSGSGDSPYF
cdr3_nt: TGTGCCAGCAGCGGTTCAGGGGACAGCCCGTACTTC

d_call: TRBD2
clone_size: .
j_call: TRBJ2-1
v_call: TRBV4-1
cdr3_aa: CASSLGLAAYNEQFF
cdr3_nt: TGCGCCAGCAGCTTGGGGCTAGCGGCCTACAATGAGCAGTTCTTC

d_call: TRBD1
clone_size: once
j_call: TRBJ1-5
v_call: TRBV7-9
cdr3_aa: CASSGTGDSNQPQHF
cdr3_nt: TGTGCCAGCAGCGGAACAGGGGACAGCAATCAGCCCCAGCATTTT

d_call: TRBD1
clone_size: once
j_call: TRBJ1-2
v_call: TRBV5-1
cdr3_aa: CASRSVGDRVEGGYTF
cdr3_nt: TGCGCCAGCAGGTCGGTCGGGGACAGAGTTGAGGGTGGCTACACCTTC

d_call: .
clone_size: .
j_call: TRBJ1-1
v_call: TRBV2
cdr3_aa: CASPGGLPNTEAFF
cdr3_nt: TGTGCCAGCCCAGGAGGTTTACCGAACACTGAAGCTTTCTTT

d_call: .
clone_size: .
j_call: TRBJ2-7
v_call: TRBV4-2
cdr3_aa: CASSHSDYEQYF
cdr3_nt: TGTGCCAGCAGCCACAGCGATTACGAGCAGTACTTC

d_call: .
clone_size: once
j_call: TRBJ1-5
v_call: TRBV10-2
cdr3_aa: CASKGYVNQPQHF
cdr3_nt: TGCGCCAGCAAGGGTTACGTCAATCAGCCCCAGCATTTT

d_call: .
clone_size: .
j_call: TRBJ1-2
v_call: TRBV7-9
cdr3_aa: CASSLAPETVVPNYGYTF
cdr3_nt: TGTGCCAGCAGCTTAGCGCCCGAGACAGTCGTCCCGAACTATGGCTACACCTTC

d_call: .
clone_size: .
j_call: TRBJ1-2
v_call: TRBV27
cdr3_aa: CASSLRGAGYGYTF
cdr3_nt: TGTGCCAGCAGTTTACGGGGAGCGGGGTATGGCTACACCTTC

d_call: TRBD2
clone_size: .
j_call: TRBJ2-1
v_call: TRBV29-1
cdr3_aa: CSVEGSGADNEQFF
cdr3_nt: TGCAGCGTTGAGGGTAGCGGGGCAGACAATGAGCAGTTCTTC

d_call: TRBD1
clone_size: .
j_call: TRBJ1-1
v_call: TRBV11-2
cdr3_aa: CASSQTGLNTEAFF
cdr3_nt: TGTGCCAGCAGCCAGACAGGGCTGAACACTGAAGCTTTCTTT

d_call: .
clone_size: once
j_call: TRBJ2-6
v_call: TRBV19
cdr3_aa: CASSLTASGANVLTF
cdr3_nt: TGTGCCAGTAGTTTGACAGCCTCTGGGGCCAACGTCCTGACTTTC

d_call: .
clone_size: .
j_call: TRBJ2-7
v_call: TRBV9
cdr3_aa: CASSVDGGSGAYEQYF
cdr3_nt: TGTGCCAGCAGCGTAGATGGTGGTAGCGGCGCCTACGAGCAGTACTTC

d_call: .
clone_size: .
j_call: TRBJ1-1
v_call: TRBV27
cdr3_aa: CASRPDGNTEAFF
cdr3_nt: TGTGCCAGCAGACCTGATGGGAACACTGAAGCTTTCTTT

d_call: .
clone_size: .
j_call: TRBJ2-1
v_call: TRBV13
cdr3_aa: CATPSGTGGNEQFF
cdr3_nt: TGTGCCACTCCTTCCGGGACGGGCGGCAATGAGCAGTTCTTC

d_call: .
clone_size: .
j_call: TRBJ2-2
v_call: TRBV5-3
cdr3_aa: CARSLLVVGREDTGELFF
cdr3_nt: TGTGCCAGAAGCTTGTTGGTTGTCGGCAGAGAAGACACCGGGGAGCTGTTTTTT

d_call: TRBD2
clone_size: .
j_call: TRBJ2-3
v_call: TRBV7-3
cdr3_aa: CASSLIGGSGTDTQYF
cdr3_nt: TGTGCCAGCAGCTTAATAGGCGGGAGTGGAACAGATACGCAGTATTTT

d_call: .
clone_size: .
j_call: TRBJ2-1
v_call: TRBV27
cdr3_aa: CASSQILRNEQFF
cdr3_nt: TGTGCCAGCAGCCAGATCTTAAGAAATGAGCAGTTCTTC

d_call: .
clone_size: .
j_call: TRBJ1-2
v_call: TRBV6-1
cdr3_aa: CASSEFGGANYGYTF
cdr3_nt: TGTGCCAGCAGTGAATTTGGGGGCGCTAACTATGGCTACACCTTC

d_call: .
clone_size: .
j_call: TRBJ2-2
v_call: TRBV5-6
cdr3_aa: CASSWGYGGSGELFF
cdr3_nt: TGTGCCAGCAGCTGGGGGTACGGGGGCAGCGGGGAGCTGTTTTTT

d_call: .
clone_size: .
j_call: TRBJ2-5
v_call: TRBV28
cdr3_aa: CASSLRGGLAETQYF
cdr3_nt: TGTGCCAGCAGTCTGCGAGGGGGACTTGCAGAGACCCAGTACTTC

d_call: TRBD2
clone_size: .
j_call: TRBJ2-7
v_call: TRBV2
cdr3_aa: CASSASGRAYEQYF
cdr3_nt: TGTGCCAGCAGTGCTAGCGGGAGGGCGTACGAGCAGTACTTC

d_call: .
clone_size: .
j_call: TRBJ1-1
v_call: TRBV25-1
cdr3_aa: CASSPRRGSGSTEAFF
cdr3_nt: TGTGCCAGCAGTCCCCGACGGGGGAGTGGGAGCACTGAAGCTTTCTTT

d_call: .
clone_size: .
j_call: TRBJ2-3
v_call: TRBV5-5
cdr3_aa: CASSLGGADTQYF
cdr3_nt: TGTGCCAGCAGCCTGGGTGGGGCAGATACGCAGTATTTT

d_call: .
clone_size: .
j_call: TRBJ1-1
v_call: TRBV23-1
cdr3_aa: CASSQSKGKRNTEAFF
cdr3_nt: TGCGCCAGCAGTCAATCGAAGGGGAAGAGAAACACTGAAGCTTTCTTT

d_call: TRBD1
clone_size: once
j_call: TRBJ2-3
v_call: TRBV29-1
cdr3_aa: CSVPGTGRRDTQYF
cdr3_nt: TGCAGCGTACCCGGGACAGGGAGGAGAGATACGCAGTATTTT

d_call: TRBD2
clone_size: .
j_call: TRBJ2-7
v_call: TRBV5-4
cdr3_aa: CASSPRRGAYEQYF
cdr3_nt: TGTGCCAGCAGCCCCCGGCGGGGGGCCTACGAGCAGTACTTC

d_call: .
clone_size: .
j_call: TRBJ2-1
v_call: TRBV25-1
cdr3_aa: CASSVGPNEQFF
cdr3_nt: TGTGCCAGCAGCGTTGGTCCCAATGAGCAGTTCTTC

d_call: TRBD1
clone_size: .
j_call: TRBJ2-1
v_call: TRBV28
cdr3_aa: CASSYRDRARAYNEQFF
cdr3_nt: TGTGCCAGCAGTTACCGTGACAGGGCCCGCGCTTACAATGAGCAGTTCTTC

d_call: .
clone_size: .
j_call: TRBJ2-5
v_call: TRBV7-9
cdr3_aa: CASSPSSETQYF
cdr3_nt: TGTGCCAGCAGCCCCAGTTCTGAGACCCAGTACTTC

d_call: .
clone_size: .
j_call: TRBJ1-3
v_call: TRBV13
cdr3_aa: CASSFGAHSGNTIYF
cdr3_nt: TGTGCCAGCAGCTTTGGCGCTCACTCTGGAAACACCATATATTTT

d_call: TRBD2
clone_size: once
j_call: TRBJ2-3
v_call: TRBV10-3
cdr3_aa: CAISGARNTAGDPDTQYF
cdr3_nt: TGTGCCATCAGTGGAGCCAGGAACACTGCGGGAGACCCAGATACGCAGTATTTT